The 9 T cell receptor beta chains presented below share a single source sample, sequenced in a study of T cells in Graves' hyperthyroidism and ophthalmopathy. Amplification targeted TCR beta CDR3 regions from RNA transcripts. An initial round of RT-PCR targeting the TCR CDR3 relied on the HTBI primer set. One entry per CDR3 protein results from TCRdb running MiXCR on the multiplex PCR reads. The sample carries hundreds of thousands of distinct CDR3 sequences, about half recorded once. Sequencing was done on a sample of peripheral blood or thyroid tissue (not recorded which). The receptors come from a woman aged 18-29 years with Graves' hyperthyroidism.

The genes are TRBV20-1 and TRBJ2-7; 9 bases are shared with TRBD1. V was pared by 6 bases and J by 4 bases, with 7 bases of the junction left unmatched. The germline V gene encodes CDR1 DFQATT and CDR2 SNEGSKA (reference sequence). The length of the CDR3 is 13 residues. Here the CDR3 reads CSAITGGRYEQYF. CDR3 sequence (DNA): TGCAGTGCCATAACAGGGGGCCGGTACGAGCAGTACTTC.

The table lists this clonotype with many counts. The chain combines TRBV29-1 with TRBJ1-5; tentative D call: TRBD1 (6 bases). CDR1 and CDR2 from the germline V gene are SQVTM and ANQGSEA. The V gene lost 6 bases and the J gene lost 1 base, with 10 bases spanning the gap. This CDR3 comprises 13 residues. The CDR3 nucleotides are TGCAGCGTACAGGGATCGAGCAATCAGCCCCAGCATTTT. Protein: CSVQGSSNQPQHF.

This clonotype has at least ten counts. The chain employs TRBV25-1 and TRBJ1-2, with D perhaps matching TRBD1 (6 bases). The V gene lost 3 bases and the J gene lost 2 bases, with 10 bases spanning the gap. In germline, CDR1 is MGHDK, CDR2 SYGVNS. The CDR3 is 14 amino acids. The DNA of the CDR3 is TGTGCCAGCAGTGACAGGGGCGGCAACTATGGCTACACCTTC. Residues: CASSDRGGNYGYTF.

The J gene is TRBJ1-6, the V gene TRBV30, with D possibly TRBD1 on 5 matching bases. This CDR3 spans 16 amino acids. Between the trimmed V and J ends, which lost 4 bases and 7 bases, there was a span of 20 bases. Germline assignment: CDR1 GTSNPN and CDR2 SVGIG (reference sequence). The CDR3: CAWTAPRKGKNSPLHF. The CDR3 region has the DNA TGTGCCTGGACCGCCCCGCGCAAGGGGAAAAATTCACCCCTCCACTTT.

This clonotype has a single count. The J gene is TRBJ2-7, the V gene TRBV7-6; TRBD1 matches 7 bases. This CDR3 has 14 amino acids. Germline V lookup: CDR1 SGHVS, CDR2 FNYEAQ. V lost 8 bases, J lost 0 bases, and 7 bases stayed unmatched. The CDR3 region has the DNA TGTGCCAGCGGCGTAGGGGGCAGCTCCTACGAGCAGTACTTC. As protein: CASGVGGSSYEQYF.

In this sample, this clonotype turned up a few times. This chain connects TRBV5-1 to TRBJ1-6, with D uncertain. The length of the CDR3 is 16 residues. Germline V gene data show CDR1 as SGHRS and CDR2 as YFSETQ. With 0 bases removed from V and 3 bases from J, the gap between germline ends came to 10 bases. The CDR3 coding sequence is TGCGCCAGCAGCTTGGAGAGCCAGAACTATAATTCACCCCTCCACTTT. Translated, it gives CASSLESQNYNSPLHF.

The genes are TRBV15 and TRBJ2-5; 13 bases fit TRBD2. With 5 bases clipped from V and 4 bases from J, the junction kept 10 bases outside the gene matches. The CDR3 extends over 17 amino acids. The germline CDR1 and CDR2 sequences are LNHNV and YYDKDF (reference sequence). For the CDR3, the DNA is TGTGCCACCAGCCCTCGGACTAGCGGGAGTTTGGGAGAGACCCAGTACTTC. This gives the protein CATSPRTSGSLGETQYF.

Many counts were recorded for this clonotype. V gene TRBV7-8 combines with J gene TRBJ1-2; 7 bases agree with TRBD1. The CDR3 extends over 16 amino acids. V shed 5 bases and J 4 bases; nucleotides not matched to a gene: 13. Germline-derived CDR1 and CDR2 are SGHVS and FQNEAQ. As DNA, the CDR3 is TGTGCCAGCAGCCCAACCTTTGACAGGGTCGCCTATGGCTACACCTTC. The encoded protein is CASSPTFDRVAYGYTF.

This chain links TRBV12-3 or TRBV12-4 with TRBJ1-5; D unclear. The CDR3 runs to 15 residues. The V gene lost 4 bases and the J gene lost 2 bases, with 12 bases spanning the gap. DNA of the CDR3: TGTGCCAGCAGTTACTCGCGTCACGGCAATCAGCCCCAGCATTTT. This gives the protein CASSYSRHGNQPQHF.